This T cell receptor (beta chain) was identified during a study of CD8+CD57+ T cells in acquired aplastic anemia. This CDR3 region has 12 residues. Germline V gene lookup returns CDR1 DFQATT and CDR2 SNEGSKA (reference sequence). The V gene lost 3 bases and the J gene lost 9 bases, with 13 bases spanning the gap. At least ten counts were recorded for this clonotype. TCR beta VDJ and CDR3 were profiled, and genomic DNA was the template. TCRdb reprocessed the reads with MiXCR, giving one entry per CDR3 protein. The sample carries just over 400,000 distinct CDR3 sequences, about two thirds recorded once.

Sequencing was carried out using sorted CD4+, CD8+, or CD8+CD57+ T cells (not recorded which) from PBMCs. This clonotype was obtained from a human donor in good health, serving as a control. V usage is TRBV20-1 and J usage is TRBJ2-3; D is unresolved. This chain's CDR3 is CSARVSQDTQYF. For the CDR3, the DNA is TGCAGTGCTAGGGTTAGCCAGGACACGCAGTATTTT.